One sample yielded the 18 T cell receptor beta chains listed below, sequenced in a study of control samples from healthy donors and cancer patients. Libraries were prepared by immunoSEQ multiplex PCR; TCRdb keeps only in-frame clonotypes and omits some of them. The repertoire holds around 230,000 clones, with just under 95% as singletons. Sequenced input: blood. The receptors come from a middle-aged man in good health.

The rearrangement uses TRBV9 and TRBJ2-2; D remains ambiguous. Per germline, CDR1 SGDLS and CDR2 YYNGEE. The V end lost 4 bases, the J end lost 5 bases, and 15 bases lay between the germline ends. This CDR3 has 15 amino acids. CDR3 loop: CASSPHDGLTGELFF. The DNA of the CDR3 is TGTGCCAGCAGCCCCCACGACGGATTAACCGGGGAGCTGTTTTTT.

V gene TRBV4-1 combines with J gene TRBJ1-5; D ambiguous. Germline CDR1 MGHRA, CDR2 YSYEKL. CDR3 size: 15 residues. Trimming removed 4 bases from V and 2 bases from J, with 12 bases in between. CDR3 bases: TGCGCCAGCAGCCGGTCGGCAAATGGCAATCAGCCCCAGCATTTT. This encodes CASSRSANGNQPQHF.

The chain is built from TRBV5-1 and TRBJ2-1; D is uncertain. V shed 1 base and J shed 5 bases, with 10 bases lying between them. CDR1 is SGHRS and CDR2 is YFSETQ in the germline V gene. The CDR3 totals 14 residues. CDR3 amino acids: CASSLLDLDNEQFF. Here the CDR3 DNA reads TGCGCCAGCAGCTTGTTAGACCTCGACAATGAGCAGTTCTTC.

The V and J genes are TRBV28 and TRBJ1-2; no clear D. The ends were cut back, 2 bases at V and 3 bases at J, with 13 bases in the middle. This CDR3 comprises 15 residues. The V gene's germline CDR1 is MDHEN and CDR2 SYDVKM. The CDR3 sequence: CASSLLNEAYYGYTF. The CDR3 coding sequence is TGTGCCAGCAGTTTACTCAACGAGGCCTACTATGGCTACACCTTC.

The DNA of the CDR3 is TGCGCCAGCAGTCCCCCAGGGGGGAAGGGCCAGGACACTGAAGCTTTCTTT. Amino acid sequence: CASSPPGGKGQDTEAFF. The V and J genes are TRBV23-1 and TRBJ1-1; 7 nucleotides match TRBD1. TRBV23-1 is treated as an ORF (open reading frame) with a function not yet certain. There are 17 residues in the CDR3. V dropped 4 bases and J dropped 3; count of bases not matched to a gene: 14.

The chain recombines TRBV9 with TRBJ1-4; D unclear. CDR1 is SGDLS, CDR2 YYNGEE, per germline. Deletions cut 0 bases from V and 0 bases from J, with 12 bases between. The CDR3 totals 17 residues. CDR3 in DNA: TGTGCCAGCAGCGTAGAAGGGTTGGGAGCAACTAATGAAAAACTGTTTTTT. Translated: CASSVEGLGATNEKLFF.

This rearrangement joins TRBV6-5 to TRBJ2-7; the D is unclear. From germline, CDR1 is MNHEY and CDR2 SVGAGI. Trimming stripped 2 bases from V and 6 bases from J, with 17 bases between. The CDR3 is 15 amino acids. The CDR3 DNA sequence: TGTGCCAGCAGTTACATAGGCCAGGACCTGTCCGAGCAGTACTTC. This gives the protein CASSYIGQDLSEQYF.

This clone came up once. The chain links TRBV24-1 to TRBJ2-1; 9 bases fit TRBD2. The CDR3 is 16 amino acids. Germline CDR1 and CDR2: KGHDR and SFDVKD. The junction had 7 bases not matched to a gene; V was cut back by 2 bases and J by 6 bases. The CDR3: CATSDSRRGGVNEQFF. The CDR3 DNA sequence: TGTGCCACCAGTGATTCGAGGCGCGGGGGGGTCAATGAGCAGTTCTTC.

This clone was observed a few times. V gene TRBV15 combines with J gene TRBJ1-6; D is unclear. In germline, CDR1 is LNHNV, CDR2 YYDKDF (reference sequence). V lost 3 bases and J 8 bases, leaving 14 bases between the germline ends. This CDR3 is built from 15 residues. CDR3 coding DNA: TGTGCCACCAGCAGTGAGGGCAGTCCTTATTCACCCCTCCACTTT. This sequence encodes CATSSEGSPYSPLHF. The full variable domain, rest sourced from reference TRBV15 and TRBJ1-6, is DAMVIQNPRYQVTQFGKPVTLSCSQTLNHNVMYWYQQKSSQAPKLLFHYYDKDFNNEADTPDNFQSRRPNTSFCFLDIRSPGLGDTAMYLCATSSEGSPYSPLHFGNGTRLTVT.

This sequence joins TRBV18 and TRBJ2-5; tentatively, D is TRBD1 (7 bases). This CDR3 has 14 amino acids. Germline V gives CDR1 KGHSH, CDR2 LQKENI. With 3 bases removed from V and 5 bases from J, the gap between germline ends came to 13 bases. The CDR3 bases are TGTGCCAGCTCACCTGGAGGGGGCGCGGAGACCCAGTACTTC. Translated: CASSPGGGAETQYF.

J is TRBJ2-3 and V is TRBV15; 11 nucleotides agree with TRBD2. CDR1 LNHNV and CDR2 YYDKDF come from the germline V gene (reference sequence). Unmatched junction bases numbered 6, after V lost 0 bases and J lost 1 base. The CDR3 has 18 residues. This CDR3 is CATSREASGGPGTDTQYF. The DNA for the CDR3 is TGTGCCACCAGCAGAGAGGCTAGCGGGGGGCCTGGCACAGATACGCAGTATTTT.

V is TRBV30 and J is TRBJ1-2; D not resolved. CDR1 and CDR2 (germline): GTSNPN, SVGIG (reference sequence). V was trimmed by 4 bases and J by 5 bases, leaving 17 bases between them. This CDR3 region has 14 residues. Written as DNA, the CDR3 is TGTGCCTGGAACACGGCGAATCATCCTTATGGCTACACCTTC. Its translation: CAWNTANHPYGYTF.

In its sample, this clone was seen once. CDR3 DNA sequence: TGTGCCAGCAGCCAAGAAGGACCGGCGAGCTATAATTCACCCCTCCACTTT. It translates to CASSQEGPASYNSPLHF. The gene calls are TRBV3-1 (or the pseudogene TRBV3-2) and TRBJ1-6; D uncertain. CDR1 LGHDT and CDR2 YNNKEL come from the germline V gene (reference sequence). The CDR3 sequence is 17 residues long. Trimming shortened V by 0 bases and J by 3 bases, and 12 bases separated the two germline ends.

This CDR3 is CASSVNRGLGEQFF. Written as DNA, the CDR3 is TGTGCCAGCAGTGTAAACAGGGGGCTAGGGGAGCAGTTCTTC. V gene TRBV27 combines with J gene TRBJ2-1; TRBD1 matches at 9 bases. The CDR3 loop spans 14 amino acids. J was trimmed by 10 bases and V by 5 bases; bases with no gene match: 9. In germline, CDR1 is MNHEY, CDR2 SMNVEV (reference sequence).

The chain carries TRBV18 and TRBJ1-6; possibly TRBD1 for D (6 bases). Germline V lookup: CDR1 KGHSH, CDR2 LQKENI. Trimming stripped 6 bases from V and 8 bases from J, with 11 bases between. This CDR3 contains 13 residues. The CDR3: CASSADSYSPLHF. For the CDR3, the DNA is TGTGCCAGCTCCGCGGACAGTTATTCACCCCTCCACTTT.

This sequence joins TRBV2 and TRBJ2-7; D call uncertain. V shed 5 bases and J shed 5 bases, with 13 bases lying between them. This CDR3 is 13 amino acids long. The germline V gene encodes CDR1 SNHLY and CDR2 FYNNEI. CDR3 DNA sequence: TGTGCCAGCAGTCTTGACGCCCCGAACGAGCAGTACGTC. It is translated as CASSLDAPNEQYV.

The rearrangement joins TRBV4-2 to TRBJ1-3, with unresolved D. Trimming shortened V by 0 bases and J by 3 bases, and 3 bases separated the two germline ends. Germline CDR1 and CDR2: LGHNA and YNFKEQ. The CDR3 has 13 residues. The CDR3: CASSQEYGNTIYF. CDR3 DNA sequence: TGTGCCAGCAGCCAAGAATATGGAAACACCATATATTTT.

The chain is built from TRBV5-1 and TRBJ2-5; D tentatively reads TRBD1 or TRBD2 (5 bases each). Germline CDR1 reads SGHRS; CDR2 reads YFSETQ. Trimming cost V 7 bases and J 4 bases, with 11 bases left between them. This CDR3 is built from 12 residues. The CDR3 bases are TGCGCCAGCTCCCGGGACCGAGAGACCCAGTACTTC. It encodes CASSRDRETQYF.